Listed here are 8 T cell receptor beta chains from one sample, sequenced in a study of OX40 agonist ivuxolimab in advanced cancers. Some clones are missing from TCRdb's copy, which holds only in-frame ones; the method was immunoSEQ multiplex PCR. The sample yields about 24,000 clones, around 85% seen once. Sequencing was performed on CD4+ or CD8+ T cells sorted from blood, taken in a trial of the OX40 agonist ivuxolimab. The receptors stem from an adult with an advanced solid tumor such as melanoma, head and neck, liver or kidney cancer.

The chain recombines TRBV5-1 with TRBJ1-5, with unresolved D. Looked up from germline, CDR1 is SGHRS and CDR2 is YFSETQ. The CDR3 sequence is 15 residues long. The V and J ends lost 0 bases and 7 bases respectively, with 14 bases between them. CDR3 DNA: TGCGCCAGCAGCTTGGCCGGGAAGGCAGAACAGCCCCAGCATTTT. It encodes CASSLAGKAEQPQHF.

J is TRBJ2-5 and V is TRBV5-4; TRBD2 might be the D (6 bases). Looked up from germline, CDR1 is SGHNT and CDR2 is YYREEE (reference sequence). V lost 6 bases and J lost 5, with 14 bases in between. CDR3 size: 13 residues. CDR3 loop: CASTRDWYETQYF. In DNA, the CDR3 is TGTGCCAGCACCCGGGACTGGTATGAGACCCAGTACTTC.

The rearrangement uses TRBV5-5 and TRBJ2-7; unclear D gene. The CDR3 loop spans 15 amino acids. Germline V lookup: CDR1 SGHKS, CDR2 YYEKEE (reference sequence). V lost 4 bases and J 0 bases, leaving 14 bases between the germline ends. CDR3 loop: CASSPARSSSYEQYF. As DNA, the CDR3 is TGTGCCAGCAGCCCAGCCAGGTCCTCCTCCTACGAGCAGTACTTC. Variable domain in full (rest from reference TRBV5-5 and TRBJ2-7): DAGVTQSPTHLIKTRGQQVTLRCSPISGHKSVSWYQQVLGQGPQFIFQYYEKEERGRGNFPDRFSARQFPNYSSELNVNALLLGDSALYLCASSPARSSSYEQYFGPGTRLTVT.

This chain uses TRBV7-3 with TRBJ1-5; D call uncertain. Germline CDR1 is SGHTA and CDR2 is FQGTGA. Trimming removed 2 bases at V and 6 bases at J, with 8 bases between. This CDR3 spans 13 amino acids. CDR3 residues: CASSLDPGQPQHF. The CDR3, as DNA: TGTGCCAGCAGCTTAGACCCGGGTCAGCCCCAGCATTTT.

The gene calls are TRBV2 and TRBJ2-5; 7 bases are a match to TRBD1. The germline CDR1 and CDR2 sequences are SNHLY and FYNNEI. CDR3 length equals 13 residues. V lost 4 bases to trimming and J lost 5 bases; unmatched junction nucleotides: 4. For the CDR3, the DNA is TGTGCCAGCAGTGGCTACAGGGGTGAGACCCAGTACTTC. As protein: CASSGYRGETQYF.

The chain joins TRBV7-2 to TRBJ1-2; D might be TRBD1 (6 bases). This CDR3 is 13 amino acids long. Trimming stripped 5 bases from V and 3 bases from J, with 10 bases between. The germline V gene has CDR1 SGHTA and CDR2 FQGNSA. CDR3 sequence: CASSMDSYYGYTF. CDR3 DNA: TGTGCCAGCAGCATGGACAGCTACTATGGCTACACCTTC.

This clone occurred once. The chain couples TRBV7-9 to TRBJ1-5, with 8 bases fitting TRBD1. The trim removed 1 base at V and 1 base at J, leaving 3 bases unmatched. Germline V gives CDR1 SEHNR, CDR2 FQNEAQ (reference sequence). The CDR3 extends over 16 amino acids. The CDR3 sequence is CASSLGQGTSNQPQHF. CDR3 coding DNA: TGTGCCAGCAGCTTAGGACAGGGGACGAGCAATCAGCCCCAGCATTTT. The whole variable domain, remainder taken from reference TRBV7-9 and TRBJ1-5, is DTGVSQNPRHKITKRGQNVTFRCDPISEHNRLYWYRQTLGQGPEFLTYFQNEAQLEKSRLLSDRFSAERPKGSFSTLEIQRTEQGDSAMYLCASSLGQGTSNQPQHFGDGTRLSIL.

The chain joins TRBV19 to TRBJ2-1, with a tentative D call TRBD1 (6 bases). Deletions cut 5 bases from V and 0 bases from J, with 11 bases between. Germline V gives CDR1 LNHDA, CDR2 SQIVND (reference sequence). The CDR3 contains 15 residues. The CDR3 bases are TGTGCCAGTAGTGTTGGACAGAACTCCTACAATGAGCAGTTCTTC. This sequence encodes CASSVGQNSYNEQFF.